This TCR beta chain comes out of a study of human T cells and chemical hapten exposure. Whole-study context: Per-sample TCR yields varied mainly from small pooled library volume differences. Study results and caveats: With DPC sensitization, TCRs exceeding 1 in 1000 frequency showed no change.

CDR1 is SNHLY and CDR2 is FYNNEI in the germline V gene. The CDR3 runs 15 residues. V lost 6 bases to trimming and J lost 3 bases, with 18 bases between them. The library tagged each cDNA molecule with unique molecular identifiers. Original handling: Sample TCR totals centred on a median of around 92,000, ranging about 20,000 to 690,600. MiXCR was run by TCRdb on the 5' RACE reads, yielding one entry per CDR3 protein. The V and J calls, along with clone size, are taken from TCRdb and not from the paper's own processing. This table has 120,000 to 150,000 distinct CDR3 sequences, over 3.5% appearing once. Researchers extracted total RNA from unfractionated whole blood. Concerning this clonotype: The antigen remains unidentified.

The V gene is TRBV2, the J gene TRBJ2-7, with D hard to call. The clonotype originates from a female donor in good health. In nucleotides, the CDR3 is TGTGCCAGCAGCATTCGTGGGTTAGGTTTCTACGAGCAGTACTTC. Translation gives CASSIRGLGFYEQYF.